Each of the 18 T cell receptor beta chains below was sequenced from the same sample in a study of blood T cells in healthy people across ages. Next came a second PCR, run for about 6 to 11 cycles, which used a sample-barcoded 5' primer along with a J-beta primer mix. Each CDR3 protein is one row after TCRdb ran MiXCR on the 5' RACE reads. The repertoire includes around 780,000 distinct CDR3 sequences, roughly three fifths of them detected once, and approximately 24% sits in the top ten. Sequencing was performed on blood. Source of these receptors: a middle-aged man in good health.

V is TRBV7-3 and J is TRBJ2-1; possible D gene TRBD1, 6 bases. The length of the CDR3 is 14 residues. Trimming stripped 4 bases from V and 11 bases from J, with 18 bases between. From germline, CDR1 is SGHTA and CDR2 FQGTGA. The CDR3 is CASSSIPTGMKQFF. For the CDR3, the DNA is TGTGCCAGCAGCTCGATCCCGACAGGAATGAAGCAGTTCTTC.

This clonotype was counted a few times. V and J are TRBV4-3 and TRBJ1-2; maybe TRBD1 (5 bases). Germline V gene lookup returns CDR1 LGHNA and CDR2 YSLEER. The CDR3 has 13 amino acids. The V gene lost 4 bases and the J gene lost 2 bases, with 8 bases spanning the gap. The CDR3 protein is CASSPGVNYGYTF. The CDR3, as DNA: TGCGCCAGCAGCCCGGGGGTAAACTATGGCTACACCTTC.

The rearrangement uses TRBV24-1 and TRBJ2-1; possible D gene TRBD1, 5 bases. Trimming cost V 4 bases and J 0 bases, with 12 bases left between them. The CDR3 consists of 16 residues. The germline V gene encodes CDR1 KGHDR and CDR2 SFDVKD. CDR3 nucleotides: TGTGCCACCAGTGACACCGACAGCAGCTCCTACAATGAGCAGTTCTTC. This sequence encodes CATSDTDSSSYNEQFF.

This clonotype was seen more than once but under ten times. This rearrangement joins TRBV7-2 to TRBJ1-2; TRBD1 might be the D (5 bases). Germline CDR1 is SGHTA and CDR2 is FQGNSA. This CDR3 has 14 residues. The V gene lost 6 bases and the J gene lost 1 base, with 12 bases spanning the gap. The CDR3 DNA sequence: TGTGCCAGCAGGAGGGACGGGCTTAACTATGGCTACACCTTC. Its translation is CASRRDGLNYGYTF.

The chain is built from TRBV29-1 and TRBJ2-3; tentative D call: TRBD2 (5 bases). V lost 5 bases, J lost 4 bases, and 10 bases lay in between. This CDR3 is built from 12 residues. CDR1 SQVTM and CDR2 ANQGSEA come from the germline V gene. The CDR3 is CSVLGAADTQYF. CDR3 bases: TGCAGCGTTTTGGGAGCGGCAGATACGCAGTATTTT.

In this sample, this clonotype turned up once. CDR3 sequence (DNA): TGTGCCAGCACCGGCGGGGCTAGTCAGTTCTTC. Translation gives CASTGGASQFF. The chain links TRBV12-3 or TRBV12-4 to TRBJ2-1, with D possibly matching TRBD2 (6 bases). The CDR3 contains 11 residues. Deletions cut 7 bases from V and 13 bases from J, with 14 bases between.

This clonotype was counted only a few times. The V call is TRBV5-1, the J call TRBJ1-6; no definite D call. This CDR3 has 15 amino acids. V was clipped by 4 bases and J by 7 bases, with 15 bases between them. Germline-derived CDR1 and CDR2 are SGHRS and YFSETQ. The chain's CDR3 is CASSPQVGENSPLHF. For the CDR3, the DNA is TGCGCCAGCAGCCCCCAGGTGGGAGAGAATTCACCCCTCCACTTT.

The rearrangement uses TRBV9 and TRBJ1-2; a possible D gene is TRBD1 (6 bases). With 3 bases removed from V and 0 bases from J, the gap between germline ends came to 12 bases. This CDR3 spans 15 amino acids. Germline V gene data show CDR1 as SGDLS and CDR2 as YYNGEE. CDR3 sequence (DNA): TGTGCCAGCAGCGCACCCACAGGGACTAACTATGGCTACACCTTC. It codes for CASSAPTGTNYGYTF.

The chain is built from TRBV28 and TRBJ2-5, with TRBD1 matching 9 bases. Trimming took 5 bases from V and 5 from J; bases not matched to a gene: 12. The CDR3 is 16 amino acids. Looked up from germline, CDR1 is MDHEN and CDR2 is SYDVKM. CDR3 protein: CASSPPPGTGRETQYF. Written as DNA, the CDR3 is TGTGCCAGCAGTCCGCCCCCCGGGACAGGGAGGGAGACCCAGTACTTC.

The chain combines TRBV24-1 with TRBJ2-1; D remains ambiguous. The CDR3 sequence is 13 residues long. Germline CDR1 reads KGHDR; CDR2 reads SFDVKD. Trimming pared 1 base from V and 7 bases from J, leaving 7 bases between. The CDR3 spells CATSDLSSNEQFF. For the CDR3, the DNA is TGTGCCACCAGTGATTTAAGTTCTAATGAGCAGTTCTTC.

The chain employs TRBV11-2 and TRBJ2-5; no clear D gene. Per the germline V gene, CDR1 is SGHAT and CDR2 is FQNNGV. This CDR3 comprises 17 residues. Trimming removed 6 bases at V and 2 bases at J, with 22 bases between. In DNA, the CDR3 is TGTGCCAGCAGACCCGGCGTGGGCGCAGGCCGACAAGAGACCCAGTACTTC. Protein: CASRPGVGAGRQETQYF.

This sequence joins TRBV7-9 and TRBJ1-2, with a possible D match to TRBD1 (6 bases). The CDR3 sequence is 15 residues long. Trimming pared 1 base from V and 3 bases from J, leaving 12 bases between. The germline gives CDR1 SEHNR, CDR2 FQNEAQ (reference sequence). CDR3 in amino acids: CASSLDREVDYGYTF. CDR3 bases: TGTGCCAGCAGCTTAGACAGGGAAGTTGACTATGGCTACACCTTC.

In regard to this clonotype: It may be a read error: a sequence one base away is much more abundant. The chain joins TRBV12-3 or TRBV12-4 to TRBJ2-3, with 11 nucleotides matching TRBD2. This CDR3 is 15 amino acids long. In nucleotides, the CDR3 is TGTGCCAGCAGTCTAGCGGGAGGCCACACAGATACGCACTATTTT. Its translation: CASSLAGGHTDTHYF.

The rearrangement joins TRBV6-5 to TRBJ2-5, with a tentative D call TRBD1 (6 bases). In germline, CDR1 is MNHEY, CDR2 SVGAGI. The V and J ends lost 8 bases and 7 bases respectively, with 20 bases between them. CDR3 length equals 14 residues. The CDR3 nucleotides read TGTGCCAGCGGCACAGGGTTGGGGACGGGGACCCAGTACTTC. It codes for CASGTGLGTGTQYF.

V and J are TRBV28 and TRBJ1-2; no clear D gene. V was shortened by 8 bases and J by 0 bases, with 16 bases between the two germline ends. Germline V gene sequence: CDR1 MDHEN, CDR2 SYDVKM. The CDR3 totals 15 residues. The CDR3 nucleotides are TGTGCCAGCGCCACAGCCACCGGAGCTAACTATGGCTACACCTTC. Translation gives CASATATGANYGYTF.

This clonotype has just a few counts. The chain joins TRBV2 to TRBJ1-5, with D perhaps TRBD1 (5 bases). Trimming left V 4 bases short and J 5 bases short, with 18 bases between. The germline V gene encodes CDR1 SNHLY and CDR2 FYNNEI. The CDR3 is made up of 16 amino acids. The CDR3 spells CASSVRWGNTDQPQHF. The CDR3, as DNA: TGTGCCAGCAGTGTACGTTGGGGGAACACGGATCAGCCCCAGCATTTT.

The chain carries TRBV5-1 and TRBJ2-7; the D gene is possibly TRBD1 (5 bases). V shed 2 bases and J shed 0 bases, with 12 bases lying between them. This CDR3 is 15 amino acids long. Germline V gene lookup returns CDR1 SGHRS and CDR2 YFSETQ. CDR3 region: CASSFVQGSSYEQYF. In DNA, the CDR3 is TGCGCCAGCAGCTTTGTCCAGGGAAGCTCCTACGAGCAGTACTTC.

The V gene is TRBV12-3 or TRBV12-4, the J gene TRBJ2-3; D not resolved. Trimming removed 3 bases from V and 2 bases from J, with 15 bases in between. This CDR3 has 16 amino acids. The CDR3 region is CASSFTGYSDTDTQYF. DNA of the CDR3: TGTGCCAGCAGTTTCACCGGATACTCCGACACAGATACGCAGTATTTT.